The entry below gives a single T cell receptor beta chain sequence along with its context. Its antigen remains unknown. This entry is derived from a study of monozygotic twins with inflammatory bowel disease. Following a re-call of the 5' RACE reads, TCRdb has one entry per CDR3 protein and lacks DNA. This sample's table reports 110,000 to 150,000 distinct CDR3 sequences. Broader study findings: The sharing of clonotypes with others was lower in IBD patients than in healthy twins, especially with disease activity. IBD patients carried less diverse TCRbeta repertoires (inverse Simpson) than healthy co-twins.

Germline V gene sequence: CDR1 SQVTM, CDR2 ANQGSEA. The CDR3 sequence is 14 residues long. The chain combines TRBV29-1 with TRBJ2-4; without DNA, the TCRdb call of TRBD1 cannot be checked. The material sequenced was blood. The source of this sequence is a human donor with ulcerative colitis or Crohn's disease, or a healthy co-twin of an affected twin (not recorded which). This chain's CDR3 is CSVTTGGRKNIQYF.